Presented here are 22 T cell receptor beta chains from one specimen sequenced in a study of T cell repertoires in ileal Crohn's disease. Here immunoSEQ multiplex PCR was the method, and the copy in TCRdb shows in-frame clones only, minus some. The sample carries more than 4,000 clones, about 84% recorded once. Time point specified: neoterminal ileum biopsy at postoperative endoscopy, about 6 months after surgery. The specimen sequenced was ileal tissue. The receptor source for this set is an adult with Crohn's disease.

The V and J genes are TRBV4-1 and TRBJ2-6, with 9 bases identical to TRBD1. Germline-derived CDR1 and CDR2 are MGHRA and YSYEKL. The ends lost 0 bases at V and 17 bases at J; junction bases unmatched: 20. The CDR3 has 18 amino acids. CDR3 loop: CASSQDWTGDIRRPDMTF. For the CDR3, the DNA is TGCGCCAGCAGCCAAGATTGGACAGGGGACATACGACGACCGGACATGACTTTC.

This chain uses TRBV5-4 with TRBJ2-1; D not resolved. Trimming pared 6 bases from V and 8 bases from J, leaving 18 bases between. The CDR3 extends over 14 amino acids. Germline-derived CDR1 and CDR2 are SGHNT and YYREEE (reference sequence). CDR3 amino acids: CASIADTRGDEQFF. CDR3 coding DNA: TGTGCCAGCATCGCCGACACAAGAGGTGATGAGCAGTTCTTC.

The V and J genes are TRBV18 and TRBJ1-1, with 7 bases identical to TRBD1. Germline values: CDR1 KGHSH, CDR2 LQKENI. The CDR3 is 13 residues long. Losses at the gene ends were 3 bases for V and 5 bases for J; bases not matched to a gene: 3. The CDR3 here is CASSPSRGTEAFF. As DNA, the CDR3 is TGTGCCAGCTCACCCTCCAGGGGGACTGAAGCTTTCTTT.

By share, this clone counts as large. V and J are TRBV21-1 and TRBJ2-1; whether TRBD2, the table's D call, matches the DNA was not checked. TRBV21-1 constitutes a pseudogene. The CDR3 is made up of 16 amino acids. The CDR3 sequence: CASSKAQGTSVTEQFF. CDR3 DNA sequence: TGTGCCAGCAGCAAAGCGCAAGGGACTAGCGTTACTGAGCAGTTCTTC.

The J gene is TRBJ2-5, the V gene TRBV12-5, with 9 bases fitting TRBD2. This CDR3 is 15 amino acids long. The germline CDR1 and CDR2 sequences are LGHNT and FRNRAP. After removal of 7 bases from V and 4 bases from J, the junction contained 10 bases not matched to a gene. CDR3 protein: CASALAGWAGETQYF. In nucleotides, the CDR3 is TGTGCTAGTGCCCTAGCGGGGTGGGCTGGAGAGACCCAGTACTTC.

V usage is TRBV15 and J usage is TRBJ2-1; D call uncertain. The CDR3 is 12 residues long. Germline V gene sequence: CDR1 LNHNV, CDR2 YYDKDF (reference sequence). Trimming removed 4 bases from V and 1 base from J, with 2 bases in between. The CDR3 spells CATSTSYNEQFF. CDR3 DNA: TGTGCCACCAGCACTTCCTACAATGAGCAGTTCTTC.

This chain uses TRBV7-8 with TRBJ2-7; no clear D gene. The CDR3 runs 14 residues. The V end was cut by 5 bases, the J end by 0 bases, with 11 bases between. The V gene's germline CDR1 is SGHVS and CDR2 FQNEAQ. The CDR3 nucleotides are TGTGCCAGCAGCCCAGGAGAATACTCCTACGAGCAGTACTTC. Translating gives CASSPGEYSYEQYF.

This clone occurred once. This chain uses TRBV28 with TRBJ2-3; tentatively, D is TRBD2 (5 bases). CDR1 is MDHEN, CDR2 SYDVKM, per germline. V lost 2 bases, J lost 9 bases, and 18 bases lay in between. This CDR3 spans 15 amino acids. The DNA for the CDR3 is TGTGCCAGCAGTTTAAGCCCGACGCGTCCGGGAACGCAGTATTTT. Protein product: CASSLSPTRPGTQYF.

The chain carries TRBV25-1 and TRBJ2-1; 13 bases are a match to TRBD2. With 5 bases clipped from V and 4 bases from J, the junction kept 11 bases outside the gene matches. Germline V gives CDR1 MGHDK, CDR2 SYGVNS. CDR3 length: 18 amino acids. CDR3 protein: CASSSRTSGRSEYNEQFF. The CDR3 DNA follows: TGTGCCAGCAGTTCACGGACTAGCGGGAGATCAGAGTACAATGAGCAGTTCTTC.

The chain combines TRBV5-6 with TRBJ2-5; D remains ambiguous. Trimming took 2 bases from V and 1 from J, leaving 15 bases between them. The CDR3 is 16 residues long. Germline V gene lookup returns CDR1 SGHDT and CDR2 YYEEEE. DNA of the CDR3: TGTGCCAGCAGCTTTGGTGGCGGCAGACTCCAAGAGACCCAGTACTTC. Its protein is CASSFGGGRLQETQYF.

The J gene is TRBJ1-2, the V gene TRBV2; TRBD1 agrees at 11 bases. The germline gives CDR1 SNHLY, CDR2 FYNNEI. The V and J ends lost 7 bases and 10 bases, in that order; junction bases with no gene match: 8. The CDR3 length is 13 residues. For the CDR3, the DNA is TGTGCCAGCAACCTGGGACAGGGGGTTGACTACACCTTC. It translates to CASNLGQGVDYTF.

CDR3 amino acids: CASRPTSGSDNEQFF. The CDR3 DNA reads as TGTGCCAGCAGGCCGACTAGCGGGAGCGACAATGAGCAGTTCTTC. The chain recombines TRBV28 with TRBJ2-1; the match to TRBD2 covers 12 bases. The CDR3 has 15 amino acids. Germline lookup yields CDR1 MDHEN and CDR2 SYDVKM. V was pared by 6 bases and J by 5 bases, with 5 bases of the junction left unmatched.

The CDR3 region is CASSLPAYVYEQFF. The DNA for the CDR3 is TGTGCCAGCAGTTTACCCGCCTATGTATATGAGCAGTTCTTC. The chain couples TRBV28 to TRBJ2-1; D gene uncertain. CDR3 length equals 14 residues. Trimming took 2 bases from V and 8 from J, leaving 13 bases between them. The V gene's germline CDR1 is MDHEN and CDR2 SYDVKM.

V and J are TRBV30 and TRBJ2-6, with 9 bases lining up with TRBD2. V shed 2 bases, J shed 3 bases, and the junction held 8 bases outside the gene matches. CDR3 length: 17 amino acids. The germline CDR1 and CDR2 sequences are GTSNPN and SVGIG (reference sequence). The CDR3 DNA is TGTGCCTGGAGTATGGCTAGCGGGACCTATGGGGCCAACGTCCTGACTTTC. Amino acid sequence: CAWSMASGTYGANVLTF.

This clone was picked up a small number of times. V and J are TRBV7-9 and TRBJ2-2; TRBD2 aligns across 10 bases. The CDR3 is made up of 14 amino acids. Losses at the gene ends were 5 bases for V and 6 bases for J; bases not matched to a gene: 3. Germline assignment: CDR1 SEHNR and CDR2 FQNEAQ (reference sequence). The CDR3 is CASSGTSDAGELFF. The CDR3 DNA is TGTGCCAGCAGCGGGACTAGCGATGCCGGGGAGCTGTTTTTT.

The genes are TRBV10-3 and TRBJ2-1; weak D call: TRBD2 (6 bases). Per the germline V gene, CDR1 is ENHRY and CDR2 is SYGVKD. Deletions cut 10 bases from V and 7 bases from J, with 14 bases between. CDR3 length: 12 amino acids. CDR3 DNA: TGTGCCACCGCCCCGGCGGGAAATGAGCAGTTCTTC. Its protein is CATAPAGNEQFF.

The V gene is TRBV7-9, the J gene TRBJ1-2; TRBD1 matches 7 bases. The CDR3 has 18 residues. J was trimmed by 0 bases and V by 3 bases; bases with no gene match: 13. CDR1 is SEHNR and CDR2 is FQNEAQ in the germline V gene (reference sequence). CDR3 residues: CASSLGETKTGTNYGYTF. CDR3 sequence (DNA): TGTGCCAGCAGCTTGGGGGAGACAAAGACAGGGACTAACTATGGCTACACCTTC.

CDR3 sequence (DNA): TGTGCCAGCTCGCTGACTAGCGGGAGCTTCGACACCGGGGAGCTGTTTTTT. This encodes CASSLTSGSFDTGELFF. This chain joins TRBV18 and TRBJ2-2, with 12 bases matching TRBD2. The ends lost 6 bases at V and 3 bases at J; junction bases unmatched: 8. The CDR3 is 17 residues long. Germline V lookup: CDR1 KGHSH, CDR2 LQKENI. Together with reference TRBV18 and TRBJ2-2, the CDR3 gives the full variable domain: NAGVMQNPRHLVRRRGQEARLRCSPMKGHSHVYWYRQLPEEGLKFMVYLQKENIIDESGMPKERFSAEFPKEGPSILRIQQVVRGDSAAYFCASSLTSGSFDTGELFFGEGSRLTVL.

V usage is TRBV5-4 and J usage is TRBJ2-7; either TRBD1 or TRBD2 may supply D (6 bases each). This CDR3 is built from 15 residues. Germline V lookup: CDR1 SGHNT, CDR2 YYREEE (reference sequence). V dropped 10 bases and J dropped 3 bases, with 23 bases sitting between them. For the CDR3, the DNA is TGTGCCTCAGCAGCCGGACGGGGGCCGGGCTACGAGCAGTACTTC. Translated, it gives CASAAGRGPGYEQYF.

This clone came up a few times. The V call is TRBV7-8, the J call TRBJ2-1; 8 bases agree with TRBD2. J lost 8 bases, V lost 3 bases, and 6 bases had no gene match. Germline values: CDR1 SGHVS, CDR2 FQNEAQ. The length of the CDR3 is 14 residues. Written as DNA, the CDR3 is TGTGCCAGCAGCTTTCGGGAGGGCCAGTATGAGCAGTTCTTC. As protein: CASSFREGQYEQFF. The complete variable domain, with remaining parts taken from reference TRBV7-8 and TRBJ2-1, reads GAGVSQSPRYKVAKRGQDVALRCDPISGHVSLFWYQQALGQGPEFLTYFQNEAQLDKSGLPSDRFFAERPEGSVSTLKIQRTQQEDSAVYLCASSFREGQYEQFFGPGTRLTVL.

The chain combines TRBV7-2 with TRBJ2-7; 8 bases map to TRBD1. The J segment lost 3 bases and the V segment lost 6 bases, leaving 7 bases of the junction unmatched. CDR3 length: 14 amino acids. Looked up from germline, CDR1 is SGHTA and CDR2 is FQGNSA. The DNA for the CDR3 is TGTGCCAGCAGTAAAGGGACAGGACACTACGAGCAGTACTTC. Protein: CASSKGTGHYEQYF. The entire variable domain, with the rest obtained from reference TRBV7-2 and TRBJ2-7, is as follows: GAGVSQSPSNKVTEKGKDVELRCDPISGHTALYWYRQSLGQGLEFLIYFQGNSAPDKSGLPSDRFSAERTGGSVSTLTIQRTQQEDSAVYLCASSKGTGHYEQYFGPGTRLTVT.

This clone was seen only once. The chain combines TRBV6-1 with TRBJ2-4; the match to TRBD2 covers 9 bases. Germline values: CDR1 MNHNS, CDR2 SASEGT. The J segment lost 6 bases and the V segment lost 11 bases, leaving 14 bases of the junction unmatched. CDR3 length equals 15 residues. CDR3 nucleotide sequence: TGTGCCTCGGGGACTAGCCTAGAGGGGGGAAACATTCAGTACTTC. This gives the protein CASGTSLEGGNIQYF.